This T cell receptor beta chain was recovered during a study of blood T cell repertoires in COVID-19. Study-level information: Some COVID-19 samples were acute and others convalescent; all came from the United States, Italy and Spain.

How the authors handled the data: Amplification of reference gene primers provided the estimated nucleated cell counts. TCRdb's copy holds only in-frame clones and misses some; the assay was immunoSEQ multiplex PCR. The V and J calls and clone size come from that table; D and trimming were worked out from the DNA. This table holds some 98,000 clones, 70% to 85% found once. The CDR3 is 13 amino acids. The germline V gene has CDR1 MNHEY and CDR2 SVGAGI. The V and J ends lost 6 bases and 6 bases, in that order; junction bases with no gene match: 7. Sequenced input: peripheral blood. The V call is TRBV6-5, the J call TRBJ2-7; 8 nucleotides align to TRBD1. The TCR comes from a man between 65 and 79 years old with active or convalescent COVID-19. As DNA, the CDR3 is TGTGCCAGCAGGTCAGGGGGCTACGGCGAGCAGTACTTC. Its translation: CASRSGGYGEQYF.